This T cell receptor (beta chain) stems from a study of spatial heterogeneity in lung cancer. Overall study context: In raw reads, more than 8.5 appearances on average were recorded for each unique TCR and UMI combination.

The CDR3 is 13 residues long. Germline CDR1 DFQATT, CDR2 SNEGSKA (reference sequence). The J segment lost 5 bases and the V segment lost 5 bases, leaving 5 bases of the junction unmatched. TCRdb ran MiXCR on the 5' RACE reads and lists one entry per CDR3 protein. The sample includes some 5,400 distinct CDR3 sequences, about 4.2% of them seen just once. This clonotype was recorded at least ten times. The time point here: sample taken at primary tumor resection. Untreated early-stage non-small cell lung cancer patients, 72 in total, were the donors. The chain is built from TRBV20-1 and TRBJ2-3, with 9 nucleotides matching TRBD2. This receptor was identified in a male donor with early-stage non-small cell lung cancer. Sequenced material: normal lung tissue next to the tumor, taken at surgery. CDR3 region: CSAGGLAEDTQYF. CDR3 DNA sequence: TGCAGTGCTGGGGGACTAGCTGAAGATACGCAGTATTTT.